This TCR beta chain was recorded in a study of T cell responses to AZD1222 COVID-19 vaccine. Study findings and constraints: Only 6 or 7 AZD1222 recipients tested seropositive at baseline. Repertoire sampling occurred only after the peak T cell response.

To note about this clone: Its antigen is unknown.

The CDR3 has 18 residues. Trimming stripped 5 bases from V and 3 bases from J, with 25 bases between. Germline V gene data show CDR1 as SEHNR and CDR2 as FQNEAQ (reference sequence). The table came from immunoSEQ multiplex PCR; TCRdb's copy has only in-frame clones and leaves some out. The sample comprises under 150,000 clones, 75% to 95% of which are singletons, and about 3% rests with the top ten. Sequenced material: peripheral blood, taken on day 0 of AZD1222 vaccination. This rearrangement joins TRBV7-9 to TRBJ1-1; TRBD1 might be the D (6 bases). The receptor was derived from an adult in good health. The chain's CDR3 is CASSRPPRQGPGDTEAFF. The CDR3 bases are TGTGCCAGCAGCCGCCCCCCCCGGCAGGGGCCGGGAGACACTGAAGCTTTCTTT.